This passage covers 3 T cell receptor beta chains from one sample sequenced in a study of shared clonotypes between healthy human individuals. Generated by immunoSEQ multiplex PCR, the TCRdb table keeps only in-frame clones and is missing some. The sample gives about 2,500,000 clones, more than 80% of which show up once; 0.14% is in the top ten. Material: naive CD4+ T cells sorted from blood. This sample's subset: CD45RA+ positively selected. These receptors all come from a man younger than 35 in good health.

This chain links TRBV5-8 with TRBJ2-5, with D perhaps matching TRBD2 (7 bases). The CDR3 runs to 15 residues. Trimming cost V 5 bases and J 5 bases, with 19 bases left between them. CDR1 and CDR2 (germline): SGHTS, YDEGEE. The CDR3 spells CASRPPPGGGETQYF. The CDR3 DNA reads as TGTGCCAGCAGGCCCCCCCCGGGGGGCGGCGAGACCCAGTACTTC.

The chain couples TRBV11-2 to TRBJ1-2, with D possibly being TRBD1 (5 bases). The ends were cut back, 1 base at V and 4 bases at J, with 10 bases in the middle. This CDR3 is built from 14 residues. Germline CDR1 reads SGHAT; CDR2 reads FQNNGV. CDR3 sequence: CASSLVRDSYGYTF. The CDR3 DNA is TGTGCCAGCAGCTTAGTTCGGGACTCCTATGGCTACACCTTC.

This chain connects TRBV5-1 to TRBJ1-2, with D possibly matching TRBD1 (5 bases). This CDR3 region has 15 residues. The V gene lost 0 bases and the J gene lost 3 bases, with 12 bases spanning the gap. Germline CDR1 SGHRS, CDR2 YFSETQ. As DNA, the CDR3 is TGCGCCAGCAGCTTGGGACAGCCCGGAGACTATGGCTACACCTTC. Translating gives CASSLGQPGDYGYTF.